This TCR beta chain was identified during a study of regulatory T cells in long-lasting Graves disease. CDR3 regions were amplified by Arm-PCR using iRepertoire HTBI primers to build TCR beta libraries. TCRdb reprocessed the multiplex PCR reads with MiXCR, giving one entry per CDR3 protein. The sample has about 560,000 distinct CDR3 sequences, around 15% seen once. This clonotype was counted ten times or more. Indicated time point: newly diagnosed GD, antithyroid drugs for less than 3 months. The authors made the TCR library using RNA they extracted from PBMCs. Germline V gene sequence: CDR1 ENHRY, CDR2 SYGVKD. With 6 bases removed from V and 4 bases from J, the gap between germline ends came to 5 bases. CDR3 length: 11 residues. These same data were also listed under a study on T cells in Graves' hyperthyroidism and ophthalmopathy. That source reports: It was considered stable Graves' hyperthyroidism when ophthalmopathy did not progress within 18 months. HTBI primers were used for first-round RT-PCR of the TCR CDR3. A model using 13 V-J features told ophthalmopathy apart from stable hyperthyroidism.

The receptor's source is a man aged 18-30 years with Graves disease. This chain uses TRBV10-3 with TRBJ2-3; D gene uncertain. This sample comprised peripheral blood mononuclear cells (PBMCs), obtained at new diagnosis, from a patient treated with antithyroid drugs. The chain's CDR3 is CAIRSSDTQYF. The CDR3 DNA reads TGTGCCATCAGGAGCTCAGATACGCAGTATTTT.